This T cell receptor beta chain stems from a study of blood T cell repertoires in COVID-19 (dated by TCRdb to the early 2020s). Context from the whole study: Samples from collaborators originated in the United States, Italy and Spain and spanned both the acute and convalescent phases of COVID-19. The prospective study material was composed of cDNA or gDNA derived from T cells, B-cell-depleted T cells, or PBMCs. The dataset comprised deeply sampled blood TCRbeta repertoires from subjects exposed to, actively infected with, or recovered from COVID-19. A freely available public database, intended as a resource for researchers studying the immune response to SARS-CoV-2, is where the repertoires were released. Samples were obtained from the ongoing ImmuneRACE study (first 160 participants) and from some 1,200 subjects provided by 6 global collaborators. A de-identified subject ID, COVID-19 status, age in years and sex were almost always included in the sample metadata. HLA class I and class II types, where available, came from metadata supplied by the sample provider rather than from assay-based typing. Summary of the overall study and its limitations: How much clinical and demographic metadata was included differed by source and by participant, and the metadata was provided uncurated.

TCRbeta CDR3 regions were amplified from genomic DNA by means of the immunoSEQ Assay, a bias-controlled multiplex PCR. Regarding the original processing steps: The number of nucleated cells in each sample was estimated by amplification of reference gene primers within the assay. To quantify the absolute abundance of each unique TCRbeta CDR3 rearrangement, sequence reads were collapsed and filtered. For each sample, productive Simpson clonality was calculated as the square root of Simpson's diversity index across productive rearrangements. Sourced from immuneACCESS, this table was stored by TCRdb with only in-frame sequences that have V and J called. A share of the clones is absent; for the studies checked, an unresolved V gene accounts for under half, and the remainder has no known explanation. That table is the source of V, J and clone size, and D and trimming were worked out from the DNA. The sample table lists about 300,000 clones, 83% of them with a count of one. 8.5% to 9.5% of the sample rests with the top ten.

CDR1 SGHTA and CDR2 FQGNSA were looked up in the germline V gene. The CDR3 numbers 12 residues from cysteine through phenylalanine. Kept here is only the CDR3 DNA, which spans 36 bases and is read in frame from base 1. V is reduced by 5 bases and J by 5 bases, leaving a spacing of 8 bases between them. For this clone: It has no known antigen specificity. No quality values exist for individual bases; no much larger clone is one base distant.

Another Seattle source contributed samples from volunteer blood donors who had recovered from COVID-19. The collaborating institutions used their own protocols to collect whole blood in K2EDTA tubes. For TCRbeta analysis, collaborator samples were shipped as frozen whole blood, as isolated PBMCs, or as DNA extracted from either sample type. Sequenced material: peripheral blood. This receptor chain uses TRBV7-2 and TRBJ2-3; TRBD1 is perhaps the D gene, given 5 matching bases. This receptor was taken from a woman aged 45 to 65 who had recovered from COVID-19. The CDR3 has the sequence CASSQQGDTQYF. The DNA sequence is TGTGCCAGCAGCCAGCAGGGAGATACGCAGTATTTT.